The clone carrying this T cell receptor (beta chain) was observed a single time. This specimen comes from a study of shared T cell receptors in the human thymus. Measured with immunoSEQ multiplex PCR; TCRdb has only the in-frame clones, and not every one. The sample includes hundreds of thousands of clones, 88% of them seen just once. Per the germline V gene, CDR1 is LNHDA and CDR2 is SQIVND (reference sequence). J gave up 2 bases and V 5 bases, and 9 bases lay outside the gene matches. CDR3 length: 15 residues. The same specimen was also included in a second study, on human thymus T cells. As that report states: Infants served as donors; they were healthy and Finnish and were having corrective surgery for congenital heart defects. The source of the thymus tissue was resections taken during corrective heart surgery. Seemingly biased V and J gene usage marked thymic and blood repertoires. Related research reported highly overlapping thymic repertoires among unrelated individuals.

Source material: thymocytes. The chain uses TRBV19 and TRBJ2-7; 7 bases line up with TRBD2. The receptor was isolated from a boy younger than two with a congenital heart defect. CDR3 DNA: TGTGCCAGTAGTTGGGGCGAGGGGAGGGCCTACGAGCAGTACTTC. Protein: CASSWGEGRAYEQYF.